This T cell receptor beta chain was sequenced for a study of CD8 T cells in Susac syndrome. Random hexamers were used to reverse transcribe the RNA input (about 0.45 to 1 ug). TCRdb recomputed calls from the immunoSEQ multiplex PCR reads with MiXCR, one row per CDR3 protein. Of 250,000 to 300,000 distinct CDR3 sequences listed, roughly 85% are singletons. V was trimmed by 1 base and J by 3 bases, leaving 13 bases between them. This CDR3 is 15 amino acids long. Germline V gene lookup returns CDR1 MGHRA and CDR2 YSYEKL. The origin of this receptor is a human donor with multiple sclerosis. The rearrangement uses TRBV4-1 and TRBJ2-7; D gene unclear. The sample was CD8+ T cells from PBMCs. The CDR3 DNA follows: TGCGCCAGCAGCCAAGGGCCTGGCCAGAGCTACGAGCAGTACTTC. This gives the protein CASSQGPGQSYEQYF.